The 4 T cell receptor beta chains reported below all come from one sample, sequenced in a study of molecular identifiers for immune sequencing clone quantification. TCRdb passed the PCR reads through MiXCR, listing each CDR3 protein once. The table shows about half a million distinct CDR3 sequences, with around 23% occurring only once. The sample taken for sequencing was naive CD8+ T cells from blood, with Jurkat cell RNA spiked in. This sample's subset: FACS-sorted CD8+CD4-CCR7+CD45RA+ naive T cells. All receptors derive from a human donor in good health. Some libraries in this study had Jurkat cell RNA spiked in.

As to this clonotype: It is likely a read error, because the conserved phenylalanine at the end of the CDR3 is missing. The chain links TRBV28 to TRBJ2-7, with 9 bases identical to TRBD1. The germline CDR1 and CDR2 sequences are MDHEN and SYDVKM. The CDR3 has 16 amino acids. The J segment lost 6 bases and the V segment lost 1 base, leaving 10 bases of the junction unmatched. The CDR3 DNA is TGTGCCAGCAGTTTATACCCCACAGGGGGCGAGGGCGAGCAGTACCTC. Translated: CASSLYPTGGEGEQYL.

In the case of this clonotype: Given a much more abundant clone one base away, this may be a read error. This chain connects TRBV4-1 to TRBJ2-6; TRBD1 might be the D (5 bases). Germline CDR1 MGHRA, CDR2 YSYEKL. CDR3 length: 16 amino acids. This chain's CDR3 is CASSQDHRSGANVPTF. Written as DNA, the CDR3 is TGCGCCAGCAGCCAAGATCACCGCTCTGGGGCCAACGTCCCGACTTTC.

This clonotype showed up just once. A much bigger clone sits one base away, suggesting this may be a read error. In DNA, the CDR3 is TGTGCCAGCAGTTTCGGTCTAGGGGGACCCACAGATACGCAGTATTTT. Protein: CASSFGLGGPTDTQYF. The J gene is TRBJ2-3, the V gene TRBV28; possibly TRBD1 for D (6 bases). The CDR3 runs to 16 residues. Germline CDR1 and CDR2: MDHEN and SYDVKM. V was clipped by 3 bases and J by 2 bases, with 15 bases between them.

The rearrangement joins TRBV20-1 to TRBJ1-1; D remains ambiguous. V lost 0 bases and J 1 base, leaving 12 bases between the germline ends. Germline CDR1 DFQATT, CDR2 SNEGSKA (reference sequence). The CDR3 length is 15 residues. The CDR3 sequence is CSAREVRDQNTEAFF. CDR3 DNA: TGCAGTGCTAGAGAGGTAAGAGACCAGAACACTGAAGCTTTCTTT.